These T cell receptor beta chains were read from a single sample in a study of tumor and adjacent non-tumor tissue in lung cancer. TCRdb re-called the multiplex PCR reads through MiXCR, storing one row per CDR3 protein. In the table there are about 200,000 distinct CDR3 sequences, approximately 74% of which are singletons. The sequenced sample was lung tumor tissue. Source of these receptors: a man aged 60 to 69 with non-small cell lung cancer. Both conserved end residues are part of each CDR3. The D gene is left open where the match is weak. Expanded clones are given a class, and other clones once, few, many or no size at all.

TRBV10-2	TRBJ2-3	-	few	TGTGCCAGCAGTACGAGCACAGATACGCAGTATTTT	CASSTSTDTQYF
TRBV5-6	TRBJ2-5	-	-	TGTGCCAGCAGCTTCGACACGGGAGAGACCCCGTACTTC	CASSFDTGETPYF
TRBV6-4	TRBJ1-2	-	-	TGTGCCAGCAGTGACGGTGGACCTGGCTACACCTTC	CASSDGGPGYTF
TRBV20-1	TRBJ2-7	TRBD2	-	TGCAGTGCTAGAGTTGTGACTAGCGGAACCTACGAGCGGTACTTC	CSARVVTSGTYERYF
TRBV20-1	TRBJ2-7	TRBD2	-	TGCGGTGCTAGAGGAGGGGAGGGTTGTTGGGAGCAGTACTTC	CGARGGEGCWEQYF
TRBV4-3	TRBJ2-2	TRBD2	-	TGCACTAGCAGCCAAGAGTTGGCTAGCGGGTTCGGCACCGGGGAGCTGTTTTTT	CTSSQELASGFGTGELFF
TRBV10-1	TRBJ2-2	-	-	TGCGCCAGCAGTAGCAACAGTCGCACCGGGGAGCTGTTTTTT	CASSSNSRTGELFF
TRBV6-5	TRBJ1-6	-	-	TGTACCAGCACCAGAGGGGCAGATAATTCACCCCTCCACTTT	CTSTRGADNSPLHF
TRBV6-6	TRBJ2-1	TRBD2	few	TGTGCCAGCAGTTCAGGACTAGCGGGGGTGATGGGTGAGCAGTTCTTC	CASSSGLAGVMGEQFF
TRBV12-3/TRBV12-4	TRBJ1-1	-	-	TGTGTCAGTAGCAGAGGGGGGAACACTGAAGCTTTCTTT	CVSSRGGNTEAFF
TRBV20-1	TRBJ2-6	-	-	TGCAGTGCTCCGGCAGGGGCTGGGGCCACCGTCCTGACTTTC	CSAPAGAGATVLTF
TRBV6-5	TRBJ1-2	-	-	TGTGCCAGCAACTCGCGGGCAGGAAGAGATGGCTACACCTTC	CASNSRAGRDGYTF
TRBV20-1	TRBJ1-6	-	few	TGCAGTGCTAGGGACCAGCTAAGTTCACCCCTCCACTTC	CSARDQLSSPLHF
TRBV12-3/TRBV12-4	TRBJ1-1	-	few	TGTGCCAGCAGTTTAGGGGGCAGGGGGAACACTGAAGCTTTCTTT	CASSLGGRGNTEAFF
TRBV10-2	TRBJ2-1	TRBD2	-	TGCGCCAGCGGGGGACTAGCGGGCGACAATGAGCAGTTCTTC	CASGGLAGDNEQFF
TRBV5-4	TRBJ2-5	TRBD1	-	TGTGCCAGCAACCCCGGGACAGGGGAGGCGACCCAGTACTTC	CASNPGTGEATQYF
TRBV6-2/TRBV6-3	TRBJ2-2	-	once	TGTGCCAGCAGGGGACGTCCTACGAACACCGGGGAGCTGTTTTTT	CASRGRPTNTGELFF
TRBV29-1	TRBJ2-5	TRBD2	-	TGCAGCGTTGGGGAGGGCTCATCGGGGGAGATCCAGTACTTC	CSVGEGSSGEIQYF
TRBV11-2	TRBJ1-1	-	once	TGTGCCAGCAGGTTAGGGACCACTGAGACTTTCTTT	CASRLGTTETFF
TRBV6-2/TRBV6-3	TRBJ1-1	-	-	TGTGCCAGCACTCGCCGAAGAGTATTGAACACTGAAGCTTTCTTT	CASTRRRVLNTEAFF
TRBV20-1	TRBJ2-5	TRBD2	many	TGCAGTGCCCTACCGGGACTAGCGGGCGAGGGGACCCAGTACTTC	CSALPGLAGEGTQYF
TRBV20-1	TRBJ2-1	TRBD2	-	TGCAGTACTAGCATCCTAGGGACTAGCCGACACAATGAGCAGTTCTTC	CSTSILGTSRHNEQFF
TRBV20-1	TRBJ1-4	-	-	TGCAGTGCCTGGGAGAGGGGTATAAGTGAAAAACTGTTTTTT	CSAWERGISEKLFF
TRBV11-1	TRBJ2-5	TRBD2	-	TGTGCCAGCAGCTTAGAGCGGGGGCTAGTCCAAGAGACACAGTACTTC	CASSLERGLVQETQYF
TRBV4-2	TRBJ1-4	-	once	TGTGCCAGCAGCCAAGATGTCAGATCTCGTGAAAAACTGTTTTTT	CASSQDVRSREKLFF
TRBV29-1	TRBJ1-1	-	medium-sized	TGCAGCGTTGAATGGGGGGGGTCATATGAAGCTTTCTTT	CSVEWGGSYEAFF
TRBV5-1	TRBJ2-1	-	-	TGCGCAAGCAGCTTGAAGGAAGACAATGAGCAGTTCTTC	CASSLKEDNEQFF
TRBV5-1	TRBJ2-1	TRBD1	once	TGCGCCAGCTGTTTTAGCTCAGGGGGCGCATACAATGAGCAGTTCTTC	CASCFSSGGAYNEQFF